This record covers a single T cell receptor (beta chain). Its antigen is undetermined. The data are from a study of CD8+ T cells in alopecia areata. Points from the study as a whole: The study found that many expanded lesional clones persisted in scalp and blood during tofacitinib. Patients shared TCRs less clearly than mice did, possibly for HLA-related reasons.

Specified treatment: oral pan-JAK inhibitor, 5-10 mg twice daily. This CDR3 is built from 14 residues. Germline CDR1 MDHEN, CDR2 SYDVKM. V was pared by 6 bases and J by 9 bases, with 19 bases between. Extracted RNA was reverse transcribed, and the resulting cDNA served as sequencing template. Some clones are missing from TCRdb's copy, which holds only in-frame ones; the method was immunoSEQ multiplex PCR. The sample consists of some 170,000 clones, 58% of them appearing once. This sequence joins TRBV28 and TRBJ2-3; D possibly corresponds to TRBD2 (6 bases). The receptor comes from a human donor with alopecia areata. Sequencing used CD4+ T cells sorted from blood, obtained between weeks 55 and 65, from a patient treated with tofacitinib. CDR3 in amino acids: CASRGGTGSETQYF. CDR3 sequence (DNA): TGTGCCAGCAGGGGCGGGACGGGGAGTGAAACGCAGTATTTT.